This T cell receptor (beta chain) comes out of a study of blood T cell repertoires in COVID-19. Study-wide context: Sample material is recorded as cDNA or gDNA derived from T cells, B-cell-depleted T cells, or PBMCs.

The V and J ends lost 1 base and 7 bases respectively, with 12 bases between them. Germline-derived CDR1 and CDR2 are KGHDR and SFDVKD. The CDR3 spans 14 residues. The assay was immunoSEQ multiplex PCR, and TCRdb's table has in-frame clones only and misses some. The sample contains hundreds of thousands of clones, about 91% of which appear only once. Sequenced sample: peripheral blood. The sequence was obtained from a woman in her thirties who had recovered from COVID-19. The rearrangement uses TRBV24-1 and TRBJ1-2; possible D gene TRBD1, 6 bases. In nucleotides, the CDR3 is TGTGCCACCAGTGATTTCGGACAGTCCGGTGGCTACACCTTC. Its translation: CATSDFGQSGGYTF.